Listed below are T cell receptor beta chains from one sample, sequenced in a study of T cells in Graves' hyperthyroidism and ophthalmopathy. TCRdb analysed the multiplex PCR reads with MiXCR anew, one entry per CDR3 protein. The sample records 500,000 to 600,000 distinct CDR3 sequences, around 42% being singletons. The sample consisted of peripheral blood or thyroid tissue (not recorded which). These receptors all stem from an adult woman with Graves' disease, either hyperthyroidism or ophthalmopathy (not recorded which). Both conserved end residues are part of each CDR3. D genes are given only for firm matches. Clone size, where shown, is once, few, many, or a class for clones that have expanded.

cdr3_nt cdr3_aa j_call d_call v_call clone_size
TGTGCCATCAGTGAGTCGCAGTATGAAAAACTGTTTTTT CAISESQYEKLFF TRBJ1-4 - TRBV10-3 many
TGTGCCAGCAGGGGTACCGTTCAGGCCCCCACAGATACGCAGTATTTT CASRGTVQAPTDTQYF TRBJ2-3 - TRBV7-8 -
TGTGCCAGCAGCCAAGCGGTAGGGGTCGAGCAGTACTTC CASSQAVGVEQYF TRBJ2-7 - TRBV4-2 many
TGTGCCAGCAGCTTGGCCGGGACAGCGGGGGGCTACACCTTC CASSLAGTAGGYTF TRBJ1-2 TRBD1 TRBV5-5 few
TGTGCCAGCAGCTTAGCTGGAGCGGGGCCGGGAGAGACCCAGTACTTC CASSLAGAGPGETQYF TRBJ2-5 TRBD2 TRBV7-9 -
TGTGCCAGCAGCCCCGGGTTTGGTAATGCAGGGCCCCAGCATTTT CASSPGFGNAGPQHF TRBJ1-5 - TRBV7-9 -
TGTGCCAGCACCCATCGAGGAACCTACGAGCAGTACTTC CASTHRGTYEQYF TRBJ2-7 - TRBV6-5 many
TGCAGTGCATGGGCCCAGGGGGGCTCGATCGCCCAGCATTTT CSAWAQGGSIAQHF TRBJ1-5 TRBD1 TRBV20-1 -
TGTGCCAGCAGCGTAGGAGGGGTTATGAACACTGAAGCTTTCTTT CASSVGGVMNTEAFF TRBJ1-1 - TRBV9 -
TGTGCCATCAGTGAAGACAGGTTGAACACTGAAGCTTTCTTT CAISEDRLNTEAFF TRBJ1-1 - TRBV10-3 many
TGTGCCAGCAGCTTAGACTCGAGGTACGAGCAGTACTTC CASSLDSRYEQYF TRBJ2-7 - TRBV7-2 -
TGCAGCGTTGGAACGACTACTCCCTACGAGCAGTACTTC CSVGTTTPYEQYF TRBJ2-7 - TRBV29-1 many
TGTGCCAGCAGCTTGCGACTAGCGGGAGTCGGGGAGACCCAGTACTTC CASSLRLAGVGETQYF TRBJ2-5 TRBD2 TRBV14 -
TGTGCCAGCAGCCAATCGGTAGATCAGCCCCAGCATTTT CASSQSVDQPQHF TRBJ1-5 - TRBV3-1 many
TGTGCCTGGTCCCACTCGAACACTGAAGCTTTCTTT CAWSHSNTEAFF TRBJ1-1 - TRBV30 many